Listed below are T cell receptor beta chains from one sample, sequenced in a study of PD-1 blockade in classical Hodgkin lymphoma. Assay: immunoSEQ multiplex PCR; the TCRdb copy retains only in-frame clones and omits some. The profile shows roughly 140,000 clones, about 78% of them singletons. The starting material was peripheral blood mononuclear cells (PBMCs), obtained before the second cycle of nivolumab. These TCRs come from a human donor with classical Hodgkin lymphoma. Each CDR3 is given with its conserved first and last residue. The D gene is left open where the match is weak. The size entry is marked missing in some rows and otherwise reads once, few, many or a size class.

cdr3_nt,cdr3_aa,j_call,v_call,d_call,clone_size
TGTGCCAGCATTTGGGAGGCCGGGGGCTACACCTTC,CASIWEAGGYTF,TRBJ1-2,TRBV2,NA,few
TGTGCCAGCAGTGGCCGGGGACAGGGCCTCGAAGGCTACACCTTC,CASSGRGQGLEGYTF,TRBJ1-2,TRBV25-1,TRBD1,once
TGTGCCAGCAGCTCCCAGGGGGTTGAAGCAGATACGCAGTATTTT,CASSSQGVEADTQYF,TRBJ2-3,TRBV11-2,TRBD1,NA
TGTGCCAGCTCACCGAATCTAGTTTCGAACACCGGGGAGCTGTTTTTT,CASSPNLVSNTGELFF,TRBJ2-2,TRBV18,NA,NA
TGTGCCAGCAGCTTGCCTGGGGGGATGGATGGCAAAAACATTCAGTACTTC,CASSLPGGMDGKNIQYF,TRBJ2-4,TRBV7-8,NA,NA
TGTGCCAGCAGTTTACGACACCCGGGACACAGCTCCTACGAGCAGTACTTC,CASSLRHPGHSSYEQYF,TRBJ2-7,TRBV28,NA,NA
TGTGCCAGCAGTCCCCGCAAGGGCGGGTACGAGCAGTACTTC,CASSPRKGGYEQYF,TRBJ2-7,TRBV6-5,NA,NA
TGTGCCAGCAGCTCGCAGGGAGGGGGCTCCGGCTACACCTTC,CASSSQGGGSGYTF,TRBJ1-2,TRBV7-2,TRBD1,few
TGTGCCAGCAGTTACTCGAGGGACAGGCCCCAGCATTTT,CASSYSRDRPQHF,TRBJ1-5,TRBV6-6,TRBD1,NA
TGTGCCAGCAGCTCACGATCTGCGGAAAAACTGTTTTTT,CASSSRSAEKLFF,TRBJ1-4,TRBV7-9,NA,NA
TGTGCCATCAGTGGCGGGACTAGGAACTATGGCTACACCTTC,CAISGGTRNYGYTF,TRBJ1-2,TRBV10-3,NA,NA
TGTGCCAGCAGCTTACCTCTGACAGTTAACTATGGCTACACCTTC,CASSLPLTVNYGYTF,TRBJ1-2,TRBV7-9,NA,NA
TGTGCCAGCGGTCCTTTGGGGACTTATGGCAGCGGGGAGCTGTTTTTT,CASGPLGTYGSGELFF,TRBJ2-2,TRBV11-2,NA,NA
TGTGCCAGCAGTCGGACAGGGGGGGACACTGAAGCTTTCTTT,CASSRTGGDTEAFF,TRBJ1-1,TRBV6-5,TRBD1,NA
TGTGCCAGCAGCCAAAAGAGGTTATATGGAGCACATACACGAAACACCATATATTTT,CASSQKRLYGAHTRNTIYF,TRBJ1-3,TRBV14,NA,NA
TGTGCCATCAGCGGAGAGGGGTCGGGGGAGCTGTTTTTT,CAISGEGSGELFF,TRBJ2-2,TRBV10-3,NA,NA
TGTGCCAGCAGCCATTCAGGGGGCCTCTACAATGAGCAGTTCTTC,CASSHSGGLYNEQFF,TRBJ2-1,TRBV7-9,TRBD1,NA
TGTGCCAGCAGCGCAACAGGGGGCCGGGATGAAGCTTTCTTT,CASSATGGRDEAFF,TRBJ1-1,TRBV5-3,TRBD1,NA
TGTGCCAGCTCTATGGGACAGGGGGCCAATTACGAGCAGTACTTC,CASSMGQGANYEQYF,TRBJ2-7,TRBV18,TRBD1,NA
TGTGCCACCAGCAGAGAAAAGGGTTGGTACGAGCAGTACTTC,CATSREKGWYEQYF,TRBJ2-7,TRBV15,NA,NA
TGTGCCAGCAGACCACGGACAGGGACCTACGAGCAGTACTTC,CASRPRTGTYEQYF,TRBJ2-7,TRBV6-5,TRBD1,NA
TGCGCCAGCAGCCCTCGACAGTCGAGATACGAGCAGTACTTC,CASSPRQSRYEQYF,TRBJ2-7,TRBV4-1,NA,NA
TGTGCCAGCAGCTTGTGGGGGACATCTCGGAACACTGAAGCTTTCTTT,CASSLWGTSRNTEAFF,TRBJ1-1,TRBV5-8,NA,once
TGTGCCATCAGAGGACTAGCGGGTCCGCTCTCCTACGAGCAGTACTTC,CAIRGLAGPLSYEQYF,TRBJ2-7,TRBV10-3,TRBD2,NA
TGCAGCGCCACCAGAGGGCATTTCACTGAAGCTTTCTTT,CSATRGHFTEAFF,TRBJ1-1,TRBV29-1,NA,NA
TGCGCCAGCAGCCAAGGTTTGACACTGAACACTGAAGCTTTCTTT,CASSQGLTLNTEAFF,TRBJ1-1,TRBV4-3,NA,few
TGTGCCAGCAGCTTGAGTGGACAGGGATATGGCTACACCTTC,CASSLSGQGYGYTF,TRBJ1-2,TRBV5-6,TRBD1,NA
TGTGCCAGCACCACGGGGGGAAGGCCCTACGAGCAGTACTTC,CASTTGGRPYEQYF,TRBJ2-7,TRBV5-4,TRBD2,NA
TGTGCCAGCAGCCAAGTTTCTAGCGGGGGTGGCACAGATACGCAGTATTTT,CASSQVSSGGGTDTQYF,TRBJ2-3,TRBV4-2,TRBD2,few
TGTGCCAGCAGTGAAGGCTATGGACTAGATTTTAGGGCCTACGAGCAGTACTTC,CASSEGYGLDFRAYEQYF,TRBJ2-7,TRBV2,TRBD2,NA
TGTGCCACCAGCGACCGCCTAACTAGCGCTGAGCAGTTCTTC,CATSDRLTSAEQFF,TRBJ2-1,TRBV15,TRBD2,NA
TGTGCCAGCAGCGTCGGGGGCGCGGGCACCGGGGAGCTGTTTTTT,CASSVGGAGTGELFF,TRBJ2-2,TRBV9,NA,NA
TGTGCCAGCAGCTATGGACAGGGGTCCTACTACGAGCAGTACTTC,CASSYGQGSYYEQYF,TRBJ2-7,TRBV7-6,TRBD1,many
TGTGCCAGCTCACCATGGGGGGATCTTCGCGCTTTCTTT,CASSPWGDLRAFF,TRBJ1-1,TRBV18,NA,NA
TGTGCCAGCAGTTCCCCGGGACTGGGTAAAGATACGCAGTATTTT,CASSSPGLGKDTQYF,TRBJ2-3,TRBV6-6,NA,NA
TGTGCCAGCAGCCAAGAAAGTTTCAGCAATCAGCCCCAGCATTTT,CASSQESFSNQPQHF,TRBJ1-5,TRBV4-2,NA,NA
TGTGCCAGCAGCGATAAAAAGGGGCATCAGCCCCAGCATTTT,CASSDKKGHQPQHF,TRBJ1-5,TRBV21-1,NA,NA
TGTGCCAGTAGTATAGAAGTAGTTTCTAGCACAGATACGCAGTATTTT,CASSIEVVSSTDTQYF,TRBJ2-3,TRBV19,NA,NA
TGTGCCAGCAGTTTACGTGTATCCACAGATACGCAGTATTTT,CASSLRVSTDTQYF,TRBJ2-3,TRBV28,NA,NA
TGTGCCAGCAGCTTAAATGTCGGGACAGGGGGGTACGAGCAGTACTTC,CASSLNVGTGGYEQYF,TRBJ2-7,TRBV11-2,TRBD1,NA
TGTGCCAGCAGCTTACGAGCGTCCCTCCCAGAGACCCAGTACTTC,CASSLRASLPETQYF,TRBJ2-5,TRBV7-8,NA,NA
TGTGCCAGCAGTTTACCCCCCGGACAGCCTAATCAGCCCCAGCATTTT,CASSLPPGQPNQPQHF,TRBJ1-5,TRBV28,NA,NA
TGTGCCAGCAGCTTAGGGGGTCGTACAGGAGGCCAAGAGACCCAGTACTTC,CASSLGGRTGGQETQYF,TRBJ2-5,TRBV11-2,NA,NA
TGTGCCAGCAGCGTACTAGCGGGCTCCTACAATGAGCAGTTCTTC,CASSVLAGSYNEQFF,TRBJ2-1,TRBV9,TRBD2,NA
TGTGCCAGTAGTATCGGCCGATCGGGCAGCGGCAACCAGCCCCAGCATTTT,CASSIGRSGSGNQPQHF,TRBJ1-5,TRBV19,NA,NA
TGCGCCAGCAGCCAAGATCAGGGGGCGGGGGGGCCTATAGATACGCAGTATTTT,CASSQDQGAGGPIDTQYF,TRBJ2-3,TRBV4-1,NA,NA
TGTGCCAGCTCACCGCTTGAGGGTTCCGAGCAGTACTTC,CASSPLEGSEQYF,TRBJ2-7,TRBV18,NA,NA
TGTGCCAGCAGCGTTTGGGGGGAAGACGAGCAGTACTTC,CASSVWGEDEQYF,TRBJ2-7,TRBV9,NA,NA
TGCGCCAGCAGCCCCTATGGGGCCAACGTCCTGACTTTC,CASSPYGANVLTF,TRBJ2-6,TRBV5-1,NA,NA
TGCGCCAGCAGCTTGGGGCGAGGGACCCAGCCCCAGCATTTT,CASSLGRGTQPQHF,TRBJ1-5,TRBV5-1,NA,NA
TGTGCCAGCAGTTTACCCGCCCTCTATGGCTACACCTTC,CASSLPALYGYTF,TRBJ1-2,TRBV28,NA,NA
TGTGCCAGCAGTGACGGGACATTTCTTGAAAAACTGTTTTTT,CASSDGTFLEKLFF,TRBJ1-4,TRBV28,NA,NA